This TCR beta chain derives from a study of T cells in Graves' hyperthyroidism and ophthalmopathy. Overall study context: Peripheral blood was acquired at first diagnosis, ahead of any therapy whatsoever.

Comment on this clonotype: Its antigen is currently unknown.

Study findings and constraints: Most expanded thyroid clonotypes above 0.001 also appeared in blood.

Amplified TCR beta CDR3 regions derived from RNA transcripts. HTBI primers were used for first-round RT-PCR of the TCR CDR3. In TCRdb, the multiplex PCR reads were re-called with MiXCR into one record per CDR3 protein. The data hold fewer than 500,000 distinct CDR3 sequences, with about 14% observed a single time. A Clinical Activity Score of at least 3, a NOSPECS grade of at least 4 and a duration under 3 months were recorded in the ophthalmopathy patients. Thyroid ultrasound and orbital computed tomography, with clinical symptoms and serum thyroxine and TRAb, informed diagnoses. V was cut by 4 bases and J by 1 base, with 17 bases left in between. CDR3 length equals 16 residues. The germline CDR1 and CDR2 sequences are MGHRA and YSYEKL.

This receptor was taken from a woman under 40 with Graves' ophthalmopathy. Input material: blood. The chain recombines TRBV4-1 with TRBJ2-7; possible D gene TRBD2, 5 bases. The CDR3 sequence: CASSPWTGIRSYEQYF. The CDR3 DNA reads as TGCGCCAGCAGCCCCTGGACTGGAATTAGATCCTACGAGCAGTACTTC.